These 23 T cell receptor beta chains were all obtained from the same sample, sequenced in a study of T cells in Graves' hyperthyroidism and ophthalmopathy (dated by TCRdb to between 2019 and 2020). Libraries were prepared through multiplex PCR. Instrument used: Illumina HiSeq 2000. TCR beta CDR3 regions were amplified from RNA transcripts. The TCR CDR3 was subjected to a first round of RT-PCR using the HTBI primer set and the Qiagen OneStep RT-PCR kit. TCRdb reanalyzed the raw reads on its own, using fastp at Q25 for trimming and MiXCR for clone calling, and kept in-frame beta chains. Rows are combined by CDR3 protein, so each entry shows the most common genes and DNA. This sample is represented by about 600,000 distinct CDR3 sequences; approximately 15% of them were singletons. The leading ten clones occupy around 3.3% of the sample. Material for sequencing was blood. Every receptor here comes from a woman aged 40-49 years with Graves' ophthalmopathy.

In its sample, this clonotype was seen many times. The chain employs TRBV13 and TRBJ2-1; 8 bases match TRBD1. Germline V lookup: CDR1 PRHDT, CDR2 FYEKMQ (reference sequence). V was clipped by 5 bases and J by 2 bases; unmatched bases: 5. The CDR3 is 15 amino acids. DNA of the CDR3: TGTGCCAGCAGCCAAGGACAGGGCGCCTACAATGAGCAGTTCTTC. Translating it yields CASSQGQGAYNEQFF.

This clonotype has at least ten counts. The CDR3 DNA reads TGTGCCAGCTCACCAGAGGGGGTGCAGGGTTCACCCCTCCACTTT. Protein: CASSPEGVQGSPLHF. The rearrangement joins TRBV18 to TRBJ1-6; weak D call: TRBD1 (6 bases). The CDR3 length is 15 residues. CDR1 is KGHSH and CDR2 is LQKENI in the germline V gene. Trimming stripped 2 bases from V and 9 bases from J, with 14 bases between.

The V gene is TRBV29-1, the J gene TRBJ1-1; the D gene is possibly TRBD1 (5 bases). Germline lookup yields CDR1 SQVTM and CDR2 ANQGSEA. Trimming took 5 bases from V and 2 from J, leaving 12 bases between them. The CDR3 sequence is 13 residues long. The CDR3 here is CSVSEGLNTEAFF. CDR3 coding DNA: TGCAGCGTTTCCGAGGGGCTAAACACTGAAGCTTTCTTT.

This clonotype was seen at least ten times. The rearrangement links TRBV29-1 to TRBJ2-1; 11 bases align to TRBD2. The CDR3 length is 14 residues. Germline CDR1 reads SQVTM; CDR2 reads ANQGSEA. V lost 4 bases to trimming and J lost 8 bases; unmatched junction nucleotides: 7. CDR3 in DNA: TGCAGCGTTGGAACTAGCGGGAGTGTGGATGAGCAGTTCTTC. This sequence encodes CSVGTSGSVDEQFF.

This clonotype was counted at least ten times. The genes are TRBV18 and TRBJ2-7; D is undetermined. The CDR3 consists of 14 residues. The germline V gene encodes CDR1 KGHSH and CDR2 LQKENI. Trimming stripped 5 bases from V and 5 bases from J, with 16 bases between. The CDR3 coding sequence is TGTGCCAGCTCAACCAATCTGGACGCGAACGAGCAGTACTTC. Residues: CASSTNLDANEQYF.

This clonotype has at least ten counts. The rearrangement joins TRBV18 to TRBJ2-7, with 11 nucleotides matching TRBD1. The germline CDR1 and CDR2 sequences are KGHSH and LQKENI. This CDR3 contains 15 residues. With V trimmed by 6 bases and J by 3 bases, 7 bases remained unmatched. In nucleotides, the CDR3 is TGTGCCAGCTCGCCATCTGGGACAGGGGGCTACGAGCAGTACTTC. Its translation is CASSPSGTGGYEQYF.

This clonotype was observed at least ten times. The chain joins TRBV11-2 to TRBJ2-7; 8 bases align to TRBD1. With 0 bases clipped from V and 4 bases from J, the junction kept 2 bases outside the gene matches. Germline values: CDR1 SGHAT, CDR2 FQNNGV. The CDR3 sequence is 14 residues long. This CDR3 is CASSLERTGYEQYF. In DNA, the CDR3 is TGTGCCAGCAGCTTAGAGAGGACAGGGTACGAGCAGTACTTC.

J is TRBJ2-5 and V is TRBV6-2 or TRBV6-3; either TRBD1 or TRBD2 may fit D (6 bases each). This CDR3 comprises 12 residues. Germline CDR1 reads MNHEY; CDR2 reads SVGEGT. V was cut by 8 bases and J by 11 bases, with 18 bases left in between. The CDR3 loop reads CASRTDGGLQYF. DNA for the CDR3: TGTGCCAGCCGGACGGACGGGGGCTTACAGTACTTC.

This clonotype came up many times. The junction differs from germline at one of its ends, possibly a read error. V is TRBV7-2 and J is TRBJ2-1; TRBD2 is a possible D gene (5 bases). The V gene's germline CDR1 is SGHTA and CDR2 FQGNSA. The length of the CDR3 is 15 residues. The CDR3 nucleotides read TGTGCCAGCAGCTTGAGTAGCGCCCACTACAATGAGCCGTTCTTC. This sequence encodes CASSLSSAHYNEPFF.

This clonotype was counted a few times. The chain is built from TRBV10-2 and TRBJ1-5; no clear D gene. The CDR3 runs to 13 residues. V lost 4 bases and J lost 5, with 9 bases in between. Germline V lookup: CDR1 WSHSY, CDR2 SAAADI. Here the CDR3 reads CASSGAAHQPQHF. Written as DNA, the CDR3 is TGCGCCAGCAGTGGGGCAGCCCATCAGCCCCAGCATTTT.

This clonotype was seen at least ten times. CDR3 DNA: TGTGCCAGCAAGGGGCAGGGGGAGACCCAGTACTTC. Its protein product is CASKGQGETQYF. This chain joins TRBV2 and TRBJ2-5; weak D call: TRBD1 (6 bases). From germline, CDR1 is SNHLY and CDR2 FYNNEI. The CDR3 spans 12 residues. V was clipped by 7 bases and J by 5 bases, with 11 bases between them.

Many counts were recorded for this clonotype. The gene calls are TRBV2 and TRBJ1-5, with a weak D call TRBD1 (5 bases). V dropped 4 bases and J dropped 4 bases, with 5 bases sitting between them. This CDR3 is 12 amino acids long. Looked up from germline, CDR1 is SNHLY and CDR2 is FYNNEI. The CDR3: CASSGGNQPQHF. The CDR3 DNA is TGTGCCAGCAGTGGGGGGAATCAGCCCCAGCATTTT.

The chain carries TRBV19 and TRBJ2-1; D remains unclear. The V and J ends lost 3 bases and 4 bases respectively, with 7 bases between them. Germline CDR1 is LNHDA and CDR2 is SQIVND (reference sequence). The CDR3 runs 13 residues. The CDR3 bases are TGTGCCAGTAGTATGGCTGCATACAATGAGCAGTTCTTC. It encodes CASSMAAYNEQFF.

The chain recombines TRBV12-3 or TRBV12-4 with TRBJ2-7, with 7 positions matching TRBD1. The CDR3 covers 14 residues. The V gene end was trimmed by 8 bases and the J gene end by 3 bases; junction bases not matched to a gene: 10. CDR3 in amino acids: CASAPGQILYEQYF. The CDR3, as DNA: TGTGCCAGCGCCCCGGGACAGATACTCTACGAGCAGTACTTC.

This clonotype came up once. As DNA, the CDR3 is TGTGCCAGCAGCTTTCAGGCAGGGACAGATACGCAGTATTTT. Its translation is CASSFQAGTDTQYF. This chain joins TRBV7-3 and TRBJ2-3, with a possible D match to TRBD1 (5 bases). Germline assignment: CDR1 SGHTA and CDR2 FQGTGA. The CDR3 runs to 14 residues. The V and J ends lost 3 bases and 3 bases respectively, with 10 bases between them.

This clonotype was seen at least ten times. This chain joins TRBV30 and TRBJ2-2, with D possibly TRBD2 on 6 matching bases. The V gene's germline CDR1 is GTSNPN and CDR2 SVGIG (reference sequence). The V gene lost 4 bases and the J gene lost 2 bases, with 14 bases spanning the gap. The CDR3 consists of 15 residues. The CDR3 here is CAWKSGTANTGELFF. The CDR3 DNA sequence: TGTGCCTGGAAATCCGGGACTGCAAACACCGGGGAGCTGTTTTTT.

This clonotype has only a few counts. The chain joins TRBV4-1 to TRBJ2-7; TRBD2 matches at 7 bases. V gave up 2 bases and J gave up 1 base; unmatched junction bases: 11. The CDR3 is 17 residues long. Germline V lookup: CDR1 MGHRA, CDR2 YSYEKL. CDR3 protein: CASSQRLSAGSSYEQYF. The CDR3 nucleotides read TGCGCCAGCAGCCAACGATTATCAGCGGGGTCTTCCTACGAGCAGTACTTC.

The chain carries TRBV2 and TRBJ2-2; TRBD1 might be the D (6 bases). CDR3 size: 16 residues. Germline-derived CDR1 and CDR2 are SNHLY and FYNNEI. Trimming stripped 6 bases from V and 0 bases from J, with 14 bases between. For the CDR3, the DNA is TGTGCCAGCAGCGAAACAGGGCTTACGAACACCGGGGAGCTGTTTTTT. Amino acid sequence: CASSETGLTNTGELFF.

This clonotype occurred many times. The chain couples TRBV3-1 to TRBJ2-5; 11 nucleotides agree with TRBD2. This CDR3 is 15 amino acids long. Germline CDR1 LGHDT, CDR2 YNNKEL (reference sequence). J lost 3 bases, V lost 8 bases, and 8 bases had no gene match. CDR3 nucleotide sequence: TGTGCCAGCTCGGCTAGACTAGCGGGGAAAGAGACCCAGTACTTC. Translating it yields CASSARLAGKETQYF.

This clonotype was seen a few times. The genes are TRBV20-1 and TRBJ2-5; possibly TRBD2 for D (7 bases). From germline, CDR1 is DFQATT and CDR2 SNEGSKA (reference sequence). Trimming pared 6 bases from V and 14 bases from J, leaving 19 bases between. This CDR3 comprises 11 residues. Here the CDR3 reads CSATLQGGVYF. The CDR3 DNA reads TGCAGTGCAACCCTACAGGGAGGGGTTTACTTC.

The chain employs TRBV4-1 and TRBJ1-1; D is unclear. V lost 0 bases and J lost 0, with 5 bases in between. The germline gives CDR1 MGHRA, CDR2 YSYEKL. The CDR3 runs to 14 residues. CDR3 amino acids: CASSQDELNTEAFF. The CDR3 DNA reads as TGCGCCAGCAGCCAAGATGAGCTGAACACTGAAGCTTTCTTT.

Ten or more counts support this clonotype. The chain is built from TRBV11-2 and TRBJ2-7, with D uncertain. Germline V CDR1 and CDR2: SGHAT, FQNNGV. V dropped 0 bases and J dropped 3 bases, with 15 bases sitting between them. The CDR3 consists of 16 residues. The CDR3 DNA is TGTGCCAGCAGCTTAGATCTGGGTCAGAAAAGCTACGAGCAGTACTTC. Its translation: CASSLDLGQKSYEQYF.

This clonotype was found a few times. A read error may be the cause here, since a much bigger clone is one base away. The V gene is TRBV18, the J gene TRBJ2-1; D not resolved. TRBJ2-7 matches the DNA end more closely, so the J call is doubtful. Germline CDR1 reads KGHSH; CDR2 reads LQKENI. This CDR3 has 14 residues. Here the CDR3 DNA reads TGTGCCAGCTCACTGTCGGGTGGATACAATGAGCAGTACTTC. Amino acids: CASSLSGGYNEQYF.